These 21 T cell receptor beta chains share one sample of origin, sequenced in a study of shared clonotypes between healthy human individuals. Only in-frame clones appear in the TCRdb table, and some are missing; sequencing was by immunoSEQ multiplex PCR. The data contain a few million clones, 85% to 95% of them singletons. The specimen was naive CD4+ T cells from PBMCs. As to subset: CD45RA+ positively selected. Receptors were obtained from a man aged 18 to 30 in good health. Some clones in this sample may be carry-over from other donors' samples.

V is TRBV27 and J is TRBJ2-7; D is possibly TRBD1 or TRBD2 (6 bases each). This CDR3 contains 14 residues. Deletions cut 2 bases from V and 2 bases from J, with 10 bases between. The V gene's germline CDR1 is MNHEY and CDR2 SMNVEV (reference sequence). CDR3 protein: CASSLGGGTYEQYF. The DNA of the CDR3 is TGTGCCAGCAGTTTAGGAGGGGGGACCTACGAGCAGTACTTC.

This chain uses TRBV28 with TRBJ1-2; 7 positions agree with TRBD1. The CDR3 sequence is 14 residues long. The germline CDR1 and CDR2 sequences are MDHEN and SYDVKM. V shed 5 bases, J shed 5 bases, and the junction held 8 bases outside the gene matches. The CDR3: CASSPGQAIYGYTF. The CDR3 DNA reads TGTGCCAGCAGTCCCGGACAGGCGATATATGGCTACACCTTC.

The chain has TRBV4-2 and TRBJ2-1, with D hard to call. The CDR3 consists of 13 residues. The V and J ends lost 1 base and 4 bases respectively, with 5 bases between them. The germline CDR1 and CDR2 sequences are LGHNA and YNFKEQ. Here the CDR3 DNA reads TGTGCCAGCAGCCAAGCCCGGTACAATGAGCAGTTCTTC. Translated, it gives CASSQARYNEQFF.

V is TRBV9 and J is TRBJ2-5; 10 nucleotides match TRBD2. Germline V gene sequence: CDR1 SGDLS, CDR2 YYNGEE. The CDR3 covers 18 residues. V dropped 0 bases and J dropped 2; count of bases not matched to a gene: 10. The CDR3 sequence: CASSVGLSGRPGQETQYF. DNA of the CDR3: TGTGCCAGCAGCGTAGGTCTTAGCGGGAGGCCGGGGCAAGAGACCCAGTACTTC.

The V call is TRBV5-4, the J call TRBJ2-7; TRBD2 aligns across 7 bases. CDR3 length: 15 amino acids. Germline-derived CDR1 and CDR2 are SGHNT and YYREEE (reference sequence). The J segment lost 4 bases and the V segment lost 4 bases, leaving 11 bases of the junction unmatched. Written as DNA, the CDR3 is TGTGCCAGCAGCCATGGGGTCCCGGGGGGATACGAGCAGTACTTC. This codes for CASSHGVPGGYEQYF.

This clone turned up a few times. The V and J genes are TRBV5-6 and TRBJ1-1; D is undetermined. Trimming removed 9 bases from V and 0 bases from J, with 12 bases in between. Germline CDR1 is SGHDT and CDR2 is YYEEEE. This CDR3 spans 13 amino acids. The CDR3 DNA reads TGTGCCACCACCTCAGGCATGAACACTGAAGCTTTCTTT. Its translation: CATTSGMNTEAFF.

The chain is built from TRBV27 and TRBJ2-7; tentatively, D is TRBD2 (5 bases). This CDR3 region has 12 residues. Germline CDR1 MNHEY, CDR2 SMNVEV (reference sequence). The germline V and J ends were trimmed by 4 bases and 7 bases, with 11 bases remaining between them. The DNA for the CDR3 is TGTGCCAGCAGTTCACGTCGGGGAGAGCAGTACTTC. Encoded protein: CASSSRRGEQYF.

A note on this clone: Other DNA sequences in this specimen translate into the identical CDR3. The chain uses TRBV18 and TRBJ1-4; D unclear. Trimming took off 4 bases at V and 0 bases at J, with 6 bases between the two ends. Per germline, CDR1 KGHSH and CDR2 LQKENI. CDR3 length: 14 amino acids. The DNA for the CDR3 is TGTGCCAGCTCACAGGCAGCAACTAATGAAAAACTGTTTTTT. Translation: CASSQAATNEKLFF.

The count of this clone is one. J is TRBJ1-4 and V is TRBV28, with D perhaps matching TRBD1 (5 bases). CDR1 MDHEN and CDR2 SYDVKM come from the germline V gene. V gave up 6 bases and J gave up 0 bases, with 20 bases separating them. The CDR3 has 18 amino acids. The CDR3 reads CASRPDSLLVATNEKLFF. The CDR3 bases are TGTGCCAGCAGACCTGACAGCCTCTTAGTTGCAACTAATGAAAAACTGTTTTTT.

J is TRBJ2-1 and V is TRBV5-5; D is perhaps TRBD1 (6 bases). Germline loops: CDR1 SGHKS, CDR2 YYEKEE (reference sequence). V gave up 4 bases and J gave up 4 bases, with 12 bases separating them. The CDR3 is 14 residues long. CDR3 sequence reads: CASSLTGLYNEQFF. CDR3 nucleotides: TGTGCCAGCAGCCTCACAGGGTTGTACAATGAGCAGTTCTTC. Full variable domain (outside the CDR3, taken from reference TRBV5-5 and TRBJ2-1): DAGVTQSPTHLIKTRGQQVTLRCSPISGHKSVSWYQQVLGQGPQFIFQYYEKEERGRGNFPDRFSARQFPNYSSELNVNALLLGDSALYLCASSLTGLYNEQFFGPGTRLTVL.

The V and J genes are TRBV30 and TRBJ2-3; maybe TRBD1 (5 bases). Trimming shortened V by 0 bases and J by 0 bases, and 16 bases separated the two germline ends. The CDR3 is made up of 17 amino acids. Germline-derived CDR1 and CDR2 are GTSNPN and SVGIG (reference sequence). DNA for the CDR3: TGTGCCTGGAGTGTACTTCGGGCAGGGAAAAGCACAGATACGCAGTATTTT. Translating gives CAWSVLRAGKSTDTQYF.

The count of this clone is one. The chain combines TRBV30 with TRBJ2-1, with D unclear. This CDR3 region has 11 residues. Per the germline V gene, CDR1 is GTSNPN and CDR2 is SVGIG (reference sequence). V was trimmed by 2 bases and J by 8 bases, leaving 7 bases between them. For the CDR3, the DNA is TGTGCCTGGAGTCGAGTCGATGAGCAGTTCTTC. Translation: CAWSRVDEQFF.

This clone was counted a single time. The rearrangement uses TRBV27 and TRBJ1-4, with D possibly TRBD1 on 6 matching bases. The CDR3 runs to 17 residues. Trimming stripped 6 bases from V and 7 bases from J, with 24 bases between. CDR1 and CDR2 (germline): MNHEY, SMNVEV (reference sequence). DNA for the CDR3: TGTGCCAGCAGACCCCGGGACACTCCTAGAAGCTTTGAAAAACTGTTTTTT. Encoded protein: CASRPRDTPRSFEKLFF.

The chain combines TRBV28 with TRBJ2-3; 10 positions match TRBD2. V trimming: 4 bases; J trimming: 6 bases; junction bases outside the gene matches: 13. The CDR3 contains 17 residues. Per the germline V gene, CDR1 is MDHEN and CDR2 is SYDVKM. The CDR3 DNA follows: TGTGCCAGCAGTTCCCCGGGTGGAGCGGGAGGGAAGGATACGCAGTATTTT. Residues: CASSSPGGAGGKDTQYF.

As regards this clone: The identical CDR3 is also encoded by other nucleotide sequences in the sample. The rearrangement joins TRBV5-1 to TRBJ1-3; D not resolved. Deletions cut 0 bases from V and 2 bases from J, with 12 bases between. The CDR3 is made up of 16 amino acids. Per germline, CDR1 SGHRS and CDR2 YFSETQ. The CDR3 nucleotides read TGCGCCAGCAGCTTGGGTGGGCGAGGAGCTGGAAACACCATATATTTT. It translates to CASSLGGRGAGNTIYF.

This chain joins TRBV7-2 and TRBJ2-2, with TRBD2 matching over 11 bases. Germline CDR1 and CDR2: SGHTA and FQGNSA. J gave up 8 bases and V 1 base, and 9 bases lay outside the gene matches. The CDR3 spans 17 residues. The CDR3 DNA follows: TGTGCCAGCAGCTTAGGGACTAGCGGGTGGCGGTGGGGGGAGCTGTTTTTT. Its protein product is CASSLGTSGWRWGELFF.

V usage is TRBV28 and J usage is TRBJ1-3, with 9 nucleotides matching TRBD1. With V trimmed by 5 bases and J by 5 bases, 10 bases remained unmatched. The CDR3 has 16 residues. The germline gives CDR1 MDHEN, CDR2 SYDVKM. In nucleotides, the CDR3 is TGTGCCAGCAGTCCTAGCGCCGGGACAGGGCGAAACACCATATATTTT. Translated: CASSPSAGTGRNTIYF.

The chain is built from TRBV10-3 and TRBJ2-1, with a weak D call TRBD1 (6 bases). CDR3 length equals 14 residues. The germline V gene encodes CDR1 ENHRY and CDR2 SYGVKD. V lost 6 bases, J lost 3 bases, and 12 bases lay in between. CDR3 in DNA: TGTGCCATCAGGGCGGACAGCCTCTACAATGAGCAGTTCTTC. Its protein is CAIRADSLYNEQFF.

This sequence joins TRBV7-8 and TRBJ1-5, with TRBD1 as a possible D gene (5 bases). V dropped 2 bases and J dropped 2 bases, with 13 bases sitting between them. This CDR3 spans 16 amino acids. Germline CDR1 is SGHVS and CDR2 is FQNEAQ. The CDR3 DNA follows: TGTGCCAGCAGCTTAATGGGGCGTAGTGGCAATCAGCCCCAGCATTTT. It is translated as CASSLMGRSGNQPQHF.

J is TRBJ1-4 and V is TRBV19; 7 bases fit TRBD1. Germline CDR1 reads LNHDA; CDR2 reads SQIVND (reference sequence). The CDR3 sequence is 15 residues long. J gave up 7 bases and V 2 bases, and 7 bases lay outside the gene matches. The CDR3 sequence is CASSITLDRSEKLFF. The CDR3, as DNA: TGTGCCAGTAGTATAACGTTGGACAGGAGTGAAAAACTGTTTTTT.

Details on this clone: At the DNA level, this CDR3 is encoded by other sequences in the same sample as well. The V and J genes are TRBV2 and TRBJ2-7; no definite D call. V gave up 6 bases and J gave up 0 bases, with 6 bases separating them. There are 12 residues in the CDR3. Germline CDR1 reads SNHLY; CDR2 reads FYNNEI. The CDR3 DNA sequence: TGTGCCAGCAGGACGAGCTCCTACGAGCAGTACTTC. Translation: CASRTSSYEQYF.